The present T cell receptor (beta chain) was sequenced within a study of shared clonotypes between healthy human individuals (dated by TCRdb to the early 2020s). Background on the whole study: The cohort comprised a couple of women and a few men aged 18 to 49 years. To estimate repertoire size and how much clonotype sharing occurs between individuals, the study deeply sequenced the blood TCR repertoires of 4 to 6 healthy adults. Per donor, leukapheresis produced somewhere between about 0.9 and 9.5 billion PBMCs. For each donor, CD4 naive and CD4 memory were each run on three plates, CD8 naive on two plates, and CD8 memory on one plate. To increase sequencing depth and limit assay-specific biases, TCR repertoire library preparation and sequencing were carried out by different laboratories using diverse techniques.

For the CD8 naive samples, CD45RO-negative cells were positively selected for CCR7, yielding a CD45RA+CCR7+ population from which TemRA cells were excluded. The donors were healthy, HIV-negative adults who had no recently reported acute infections or vaccinations. Only Caucasian adults living in Nashville, Tennessee, USA were represented among the donors. Blood was obtained by leukapheresis, after which PBMCs were separated by Ficoll-Histopaque density gradient centrifugation and cryopreserved in liquid nitrogen vapor phase. Analytical flow cytometry was used to check the purity and quantity of each magnetically sorted T cell population. Genomic DNA was isolated from every sorted fraction and measured by UV absorbance on a Nanodrop 2000c. Including the terminal cysteine and phenylalanine, the CDR3 comprises 11 residues. The kept DNA is CDR3 alone, 33 bases in frame from the first base. CDR1 ENHRY and CDR2 SYGVKD were looked up in the germline V gene. Trimming removed 8 bases from V and 7 bases from J; the gene matches leave 4 bases unexplained.

Using the deep immunoSEQ assay, multiplex PCR amplified TCR CDR3 regions from genomic DNA. Genomic DNA extracted from each cell subset was distributed evenly over all wells of several immunoSEQ 96-well plates, and each plate served as one replicate. For sorted subsets, 200 to 250 ng of genomic DNA, equivalent to 25,000 to 35,000 T cell genomes, went into each replicate PCR. The purified libraries were quantified using a Qubit 3.0 fluorometer, sized with a Bioanalyzer 2100, and then quantified again using the KAPA Library Quantification kit. Every immunoSEQ 96-well plate was sequenced on a separate single-read 150-cycle Illumina NextSeq 550 flow cell. The authors' pipeline ran thus. Because only junctional sequences without quality scores were contained in the immunoSEQ output, filtering matching that applied to full-length reads could not be performed. To assign V/J genes and CDR3, sequences were annotated using PyIR, a Python wrapper for IgBLAST v1.9, with IMGT germline references. Reads were removed for weak V/J assignments (E-value above 1e-6), missing CDR3, stop codons, out-of-frame junctions, or ambiguous translated residues. V3J clonotypes were defined as sequences sharing an identical inferred V gene, J gene, and CDR3 amino acid sequence. Percentage overlap between repertoires was calculated by dividing the number of shared unique clonotypes by the size of the smaller repertoire. RTK rarefaction, the Chao1 estimator, and Recon v2.1 estimates of unobserved clonotypes were used to assess repertoire richness. For all TCRbeta clonotypes obtained by the gDNA method from a handful of donors, generation probabilities were computed with OLGA. What TCRdb holds here is the immuneACCESS table cut down to in-frame rearrangements. Part of the clones is not present; checked against another copy, under half of the missing clones reflect an unresolved V gene, and the others are unexplained. Clone size and V and J calls were adopted from that table, with D and trimming inferred from the DNA. This sample holds approximately 1.9 million clones; around 93% were observed only once. The ten most abundant clones make up over 1.5% of the sample.

Of note for this clone: Its antigen is not yet known. Base qualities are not at hand, and no much larger clone is one base apart.

Study-wide conclusions, independent of this receptor: Sampling was restricted to blood, and TCR repertoires in tissue are likely to differ from TCR repertoires in blood. Compared with non-shared clonotypes, the clonotypes found in all four sorted-subset donors had higher generation probabilities. Sharing across four donors was observed for about 5% of naive CD4, over 3% of naive CD8, 2.3% of memory CD4, and about 0.39% of memory CD8 clonotypes. Even with the large sequencing depth, rarefaction of the sorted-subset datasets indicated that sequencing was incomplete. Because the study included only a small number of donors, the genetic and exposure-history diversity represented was limited. Naive subsets generally had larger estimated clonotype richness than memory subsets did. Pairwise subsampling led to the expectation that sequencing depth would affect the degree of clonotype sharing among donors.

Source material: naive CD8+ T cells from PBMCs. Taken with the paper, the label for cell subset or site translates to: CD45RA+CCR7+. The chain uses TRBV10-3 and TRBJ2-7, with TRBD1 identical over 8 junction bases. This TCR was recovered from a man aged 18 to 35 in good health. Some clones in this sample may be carry-over from other donors' samples. At the DNA level, the sequence is TGTGCCATCGGAGACAGGGGTGAGCAGTACTTC. Its amino acids are CAIGDRGEQYF.